Following are 10 T cell receptor beta chains from one sample sequenced in a study of blood T cell repertoires in COVID-19. The data were produced by immunoSEQ multiplex PCR, yet TCRdb's version contains in-frame clones alone and is incomplete. The sample consists of about 210,000 clones, roughly 87% of them appearing once. Sequenced sample: PBMCs or T cells enriched from blood (not recorded which). The source is a man aged 25 to 45 in a cohort exposed to, infected with or recovered from COVID-19 (not recorded which).

This clone has a handful of counts. DNA for the CDR3: TGTGCCAGCAGTTTTCCCCGGGCAGGGCTGAACACTGAAGCTTTCTTT. Translation: CASSFPRAGLNTEAFF. The chain employs TRBV28 and TRBJ1-1; a possible D gene is TRBD1 (5 bases). V was trimmed by 3 bases and J by 0 bases, leaving 14 bases between them. This CDR3 comprises 16 residues. Per the germline V gene, CDR1 is MDHEN and CDR2 is SYDVKM.

This chain links TRBV11-2 with TRBJ1-1; D perhaps matches TRBD1 (5 bases). The CDR3 contains 12 residues. In germline, CDR1 is SGHAT, CDR2 FQNNGV. Between the trimmed V and J ends, which lost 5 bases and 1 base, there was a span of 5 bases. The CDR3, as DNA: TGTGCCAGCAGCCAGGGGAACACTGAAGCTTTCTTT. Protein product: CASSQGNTEAFF.

The V and J genes are TRBV28 and TRBJ2-4; a weak D match, TRBD1 (5 bases). Trimming cost V 1 base and J 1 base, with 14 bases left between them. This CDR3 has 17 amino acids. Germline lookup yields CDR1 MDHEN and CDR2 SYDVKM. The CDR3 sequence: CASSLSGNPYAKNIQYF. The CDR3 DNA reads TGTGCCAGCAGTTTATCAGGGAACCCCTATGCCAAAAACATTCAGTACTTC.

The chain uses TRBV2 and TRBJ2-1; 8 positions match TRBD2. Looked up from germline, CDR1 is SNHLY and CDR2 is FYNNEI. J lost 4 bases, V lost 4 bases, and 12 bases had no gene match. CDR3 length: 17 residues. The CDR3 DNA sequence: TGTGCCAGCAGTGGGAAGTTTAGCGGGATAGCGTACAATGAGCAGTTCTTC. Protein sequence: CASSGKFSGIAYNEQFF. The variable domain in full, with the rest retrieved from reference TRBV2 and TRBJ2-1, is EPEVTQTPSHQVTQMGQEVILRCVPISNHLYFYWYRQILGQKVEFLVSFYNNEISEKSEIFDDQFSVERPDGSNFTLKIRSTKLEDSAMYFCASSGKFSGIAYNEQFFGPGTRLTVL.

J is TRBJ2-7 and V is TRBV14; TRBD1 matches at 10 bases. The CDR3 consists of 14 residues. CDR1 is SGHDN, CDR2 FVKESK, per germline. The V and J ends lost 5 bases and 7 bases, in that order; junction bases with no gene match: 8. This chain's CDR3 is CASSLRQGASEQYF. In nucleotides, the CDR3 is TGTGCCAGCAGCTTACGACAGGGGGCGAGTGAGCAGTACTTC.

The chain uses TRBV29-1 and TRBJ2-1; a possible D gene is TRBD1 (6 bases). The V gene lost 7 bases and the J gene lost 0 bases, with 16 bases spanning the gap. The CDR3 spans 15 residues. From germline, CDR1 is SQVTM and CDR2 ANQGSEA. The CDR3 spells CSGKQGQSSYNEQFF. CDR3 nucleotides: TGCAGCGGAAAACAGGGCCAAAGCTCCTACAATGAGCAGTTCTTC.

Notes on this clone: Other DNA sequences of this sample code for an identical CDR3. The chain employs TRBV15 and TRBJ2-7; the match to TRBD2 covers 12 bases. The trim removed 1 base at V and 2 bases at J, leaving 0 bases unmatched. Germline-derived CDR1 and CDR2 are LNHNV and YYDKDF (reference sequence). The CDR3 has 15 residues. CDR3 nucleotide sequence: TGTGCCACCAGCAGAGGGACTAGCGGGACCTACGAGCAGTACTTC. This sequence encodes CATSRGTSGTYEQYF.

Here the CDR3 DNA reads TGTGCCAGCAGCCCCCGCTCGGGGAACACTGAAGCTTTCTTT. The encoded protein is CASSPRSGNTEAFF. The chain uses TRBV11-2 and TRBJ1-1; D is uncertain. V gave up 5 bases and J gave up 1 base, with 11 bases separating them. CDR3 length: 14 residues. CDR1 and CDR2 from the germline V gene are SGHAT and FQNNGV.

The rearrangement uses TRBV9 and TRBJ2-1; 8 bases match TRBD2. Germline loops: CDR1 SGDLS, CDR2 YYNGEE. This CDR3 has 16 residues. V gave up 3 bases and J gave up 3 bases; unmatched junction bases: 8. The CDR3 is CASSAGGSASYNEQFF. CDR3 DNA sequence: TGTGCCAGCAGCGCGGGGGGGTCAGCTAGCTACAATGAGCAGTTCTTC.

The gene calls are TRBV18 and TRBJ2-7, with 7 bases identical to TRBD1. Trimming cost V 4 bases and J 2 bases; bases outside gene matches: 5. CDR1 is KGHSH, CDR2 LQKENI, per germline. The CDR3 runs to 14 residues. The CDR3 DNA reads as TGTGCCAGCTCACTTAGGGACAGCCCCTACGAGCAGTACTTC. Protein product: CASSLRDSPYEQYF.